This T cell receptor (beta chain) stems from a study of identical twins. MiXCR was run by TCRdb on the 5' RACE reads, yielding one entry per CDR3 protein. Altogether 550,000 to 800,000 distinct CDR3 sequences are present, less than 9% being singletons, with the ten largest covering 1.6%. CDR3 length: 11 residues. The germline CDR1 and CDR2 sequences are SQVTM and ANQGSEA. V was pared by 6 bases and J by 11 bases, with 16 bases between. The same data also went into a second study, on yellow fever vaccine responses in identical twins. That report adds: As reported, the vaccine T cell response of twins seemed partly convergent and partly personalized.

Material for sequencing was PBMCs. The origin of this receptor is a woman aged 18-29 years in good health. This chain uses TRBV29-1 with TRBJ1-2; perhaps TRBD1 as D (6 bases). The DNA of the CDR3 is TGCAGCGTGCCGGGACACCCGGGGTACACCTTC. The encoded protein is CSVPGHPGYTF.